This TCR beta chain was recorded in a study of tumor-infiltrating lymphocytes in primary liver carcinoma. Overall study: Yields of productive TCRbeta reads ranged from roughly 3.65 to 7.5 million per sample and were similar across tissue types. Broader study findings: The study found tumor-adjacent and tumor-blood pairs overlapped less than tumor region pairs.

This CDR3 is 17 amino acids long. CDR1 is SGHAT and CDR2 is FQNNGV in the germline V gene. A primer in the constant region served to generate TCR beta cDNA from approximately 450 ng of total RNA. Amplification in three nested multiplex PCR rounds with slightly modified ARM-PCR gave rise to TCR beta libraries. Running about 11 cycles apiece, the first two PCR rounds relied on TRBV1-TRBV30 forward primers together with a C-beta reverse primer. TCRdb reanalysed the multiplex PCR reads using MiXCR and keeps one entry per CDR3 protein. The sample has about 200,000 distinct CDR3 sequences; approximately 86% are singletons. This clonotype showed up just once. As yet, its antigen is unknown. Germline and junction disagree at one end, which may indicate a read error. Unsorted bulk tissue (roughly 17-33 mg) underwent RNA and DNA co-extraction. Every patient had chronic HBV infection and was treatment-naive. Histology found more than 75% viable tumor cells per sample.

The V gene is TRBV11-2, the J gene TRBJ2-1, with TRBD2 matching 8 bases. The sample consisted of tumor tissue from primary liver carcinoma. This TCR was recovered from a man in his forties with primary liver carcinoma and hepatitis B virus infection. CDR3 protein: CTSSLDKGGRFYNDQFF. Here the CDR3 DNA reads TGTACCAGCAGCTTAGATAAGGGCGGGAGGTTCTACAATGATCAGTTCTTC.